This TCR beta chain was obtained from a study of blood T cell repertoires in COVID-19. For the study at large: The origin of the acute and convalescent COVID-19 samples was the United States, Italy and Spain.

The V end was cut by 5 bases, the J end by 3 bases, with 17 bases between. Germline values: CDR1 SGHTA, CDR2 FQGTGA. The length of the CDR3 is 15 residues. Original analysis: From reference gene primer amplification, estimates of nucleated cell counts were derived. Clones were read by immunoSEQ multiplex PCR, and TCRdb kept only the in-frame ones, dropping some. The V and J calls and clone size were taken over from that table, and D and trimming were inferred from the DNA. The sample lists more than 95,000 clones; about four fifths were seen once. This TCR was recovered from a man in his 60s with acute or convalescent COVID-19. The V and J genes are TRBV7-3 and TRBJ2-7, with D maybe TRBD2 (5 bases). Sample: peripheral blood. The CDR3 is CASSPGIGLGYEQYF. The CDR3, as DNA: TGTGCCAGCAGCCCGGGGATTGGGCTGGGCTACGAGCAGTACTTC.